The 24 T cell receptor beta chains in this list originate from one sample, sequenced in a study of blood T cell repertoires in COVID-19. The data were produced by immunoSEQ multiplex PCR, yet TCRdb's version contains in-frame clones alone and is incomplete. Among roughly 280,000 clones listed, more than 85% were seen once. Sequences were obtained from PBMCs or T cells enriched from blood (not recorded which). These receptors were obtained from a man aged 35-49 years who had been exposed to COVID-19.

The chain joins TRBV4-1 to TRBJ2-1; perhaps TRBD1 as D (7 bases). The germline CDR1 and CDR2 sequences are MGHRA and YSYEKL. V lost 4 bases to trimming and J lost 7 bases, with 20 bases between them. This CDR3 region has 16 residues. The CDR3 sequence is CASSPPRQGGSNEQFF. CDR3 DNA sequence: TGCGCCAGCAGCCCCCCGCGACAGGGAGGCTCTAATGAGCAGTTCTTC.

The chain employs TRBV4-3 and TRBJ1-4, with TRBD1 as a possible D gene (5 bases). V gave up 0 bases and J gave up 5 bases, with 13 bases separating them. This CDR3 region has 16 residues. Germline values: CDR1 LGHNA, CDR2 YSLEER. Here the CDR3 DNA reads TGCGCCAGCAGCCAAGATACAGGCAGCCAAAATGAAAAACTGTTTTTT. This sequence encodes CASSQDTGSQNEKLFF.

The chain joins TRBV21-1 to TRBJ1-2; the tabulated D call, TRBD1, remains unverified against the DNA. TRBV21-1 is flagged as a pseudogene. The CDR3 runs to 17 residues. CDR3 region: CASSKARRHRIFYGYTF. The CDR3 DNA sequence: TGTGCCAGCAGCAAAGCGCGCCGGCACAGGATCTTCTATGGCTACACCTTC.

In DNA, the CDR3 is TGTGCCACCAGTGATTGGGGGGAACTAGCGGGGAATCAAGAGCAGTTCTTC. This codes for CATSDWGELAGNQEQFF. The chain couples TRBV24-1 to TRBJ2-1, with 10 bases aligning to TRBD2. V lost 2 bases, J lost 10 bases, and 13 bases stayed unmatched. The CDR3 spans 17 residues. Per germline, CDR1 KGHDR and CDR2 SFDVKD.

This clone occurred a few times. The CDR3 bases are TGTGCCAGCAGCAAAGCGCTTTGGAATAGGGCGGGGGGAAATCAGCCCCAGCATTTT. It is translated as CASSKALWNRAGGNQPQHF. The chain couples TRBV21-1 to TRBJ1-5. TRBV21-1 is a pseudogene locus. This CDR3 has 19 residues.

This clone was counted a single time. The J gene is TRBJ1-2, the V gene TRBV27, with D tentatively TRBD1 (5 bases). CDR3 length equals 17 residues. Trimming stripped 0 bases from V and 7 bases from J, with 21 bases between. Per the germline V gene, CDR1 is MNHEY and CDR2 is SMNVEV (reference sequence). The CDR3 region is CASSLSVGGIKHGGYTF. In DNA form, the CDR3 reads TGTGCCAGCAGTTTATCCGTCGGGGGAATTAAGCATGGTGGCTACACCTTC.

This chain uses TRBV6-5 with TRBJ2-1; possibly TRBD2 for D (5 bases). Deletions cut 4 bases from V and 7 bases from J, with 20 bases between. The CDR3 length is 16 residues. Germline CDR1 reads MNHEY; CDR2 reads SVGAGI. CDR3 amino acids: CASSLSPSLIRNEQFF. The CDR3 bases are TGTGCCAGCAGTTTGTCCCCTAGCCTTATCAGAAATGAGCAGTTCTTC.

The chain employs TRBV4-1 and TRBJ2-1; 7 nucleotides align to TRBD2. The J segment lost 4 bases and the V segment lost 4 bases, leaving 7 bases of the junction unmatched. The CDR3 is 15 amino acids. Per germline, CDR1 MGHRA and CDR2 YSYEKL. CDR3 nucleotide sequence: TGCGCCAGCAGCCTGGTCGCGGGAGAGTACAATGAGCAGTTCTTC. Protein product: CASSLVAGEYNEQFF.

V and J are TRBV9 and TRBJ2-1; the match to TRBD2 covers 12 bases. Germline V lookup: CDR1 SGDLS, CDR2 YYNGEE. This CDR3 contains 16 residues. V was pared by 6 bases and J by 7 bases, with 11 bases of the junction left unmatched. The CDR3 bases are TGTGCCAGCACCCAACTGACTAGCGGGAGTCTGAATGAGCAGTTCTTC. It specifies CASTQLTSGSLNEQFF.

The rearrangement joins TRBV27 to TRBJ2-1; no reliable D call. Per the germline V gene, CDR1 is MNHEY and CDR2 is SMNVEV (reference sequence). V was trimmed by 5 bases and J by 3 bases, leaving 11 bases between them. The CDR3 is made up of 14 amino acids. CDR3 nucleotide sequence: TGTGCCAGCAGTCCTCCGACTGGCTACAATGAGCAGTTCTTC. Its translation is CASSPPTGYNEQFF.

Regarding this clone: This same CDR3 is encoded by further DNA sequences in the sample. This chain uses TRBV10-3 with TRBJ1-5; D might be TRBD1 (5 bases). CDR3 length equals 15 residues. Trimming shortened V by 0 bases and J by 1 base, and 7 bases separated the two germline ends. Per the germline V gene, CDR1 is ENHRY and CDR2 is SYGVKD. For the CDR3, the DNA is TGTGCCATCAGTGAGTCCGGGGGGAGCAATCAGCCCCAGCATTTT. Protein sequence: CAISESGGSNQPQHF.

This clone is a singleton in its sample. The chain carries TRBV21-1 and TRBJ1-6. TRBV21-1 is given as a pseudogene. The CDR3 is 17 residues long. CDR3 sequence (DNA): TGTGCCAGCAACCGGACCCGAACTAGGGTGTATAATTCACCCCTCCACTTT. It translates to CASNRTRTRVYNSPLHF.

This clone was recorded a few times. The J gene is TRBJ2-2, the V gene TRBV5-4; 7 positions agree with TRBD1. With V trimmed by 9 bases and J by 4 bases, 12 bases remained unmatched. The CDR3 extends over 15 amino acids. Germline assignment: CDR1 SGHNT and CDR2 YYREEE (reference sequence). CDR3 sequence (DNA): TGTGCCACGATAGCCGAGACAGGGCCCACCGGGGAGCTGTTTTTT. Protein sequence: CATIAETGPTGELFF.

The chain couples TRBV6-2 or TRBV6-3 to TRBJ2-6, with D tentatively TRBD2 (5 bases). This CDR3 comprises 16 residues. In germline, CDR1 is MNHEY, CDR2 SVGEGT. V was pared by 4 bases and J by 0 bases, with 10 bases between. In DNA form, the CDR3 reads TGTGCCAGCAGTTTCGACTACAGCTCTGGGGCCAACGTCCTGACTTTC. It is translated as CASSFDYSSGANVLTF.

This chain connects TRBV7-2 to TRBJ1-3, with D possibly TRBD1 on 5 matching bases. Trimming cost V 2 bases and J 2 bases, with 7 bases left between them. CDR1 is SGHTA and CDR2 is FQGNSA in the germline V gene. This CDR3 is built from 14 residues. The CDR3 nucleotides read TGTGCCAGCAGCTTAAGGGGTCCTGGAAACACCATATATTTT. Translation: CASSLRGPGNTIYF.

This chain uses TRBV28 with TRBJ1-2, with D possibly matching TRBD1 (6 bases). Between the trimmed V and J ends, which lost 8 bases and 5 bases, there was a span of 15 bases. The CDR3 is 13 amino acids. The germline CDR1 and CDR2 sequences are MDHEN and SYDVKM. CDR3 sequence (DNA): TGTGCCAGCCGCTACCCCAGGGGTTATGGCTACACCTTC. Protein product: CASRYPRGYGYTF.

The genes are TRBV6-1 and TRBJ2-3, with 9 bases lining up with TRBD2. CDR1 and CDR2 from the germline V gene are MNHNS and SASEGT. Trimming at V came to 2 bases and at J to 2 bases, leaving 2 bases not matched to a gene. The CDR3 sequence is 15 residues long. This chain's CDR3 is CASSELAGHTDTQYF. The CDR3 DNA reads TGTGCCAGCAGTGAACTAGCGGGACACACAGATACGCAGTATTTT.

The table lists this clone with a count of one. The chain links TRBV7-3 to TRBJ2-3; TRBD1 matches 9 bases. V trimming: 5 bases; J trimming: 8 bases; junction bases outside the gene matches: 2. Per the germline V gene, CDR1 is SGHTA and CDR2 is FQGTGA. There are 12 residues in the CDR3. CDR3 coding DNA: TGTGCCAGCAGCGCGACAGGGGGTACGCAGTATTTT. Translated, it gives CASSATGGTQYF.

J is TRBJ2-3 and V is TRBV15, with 9 bases aligning to TRBD1. With V trimmed by 4 bases and J by 4 bases, 6 bases remained unmatched. The germline V gene encodes CDR1 LNHNV and CDR2 YYDKDF (reference sequence). The CDR3 extends over 15 amino acids. The CDR3, as DNA: TGTGCCACCAGCACCGGGACAGGGAACGCAGATACGCAGTATTTT. This codes for CATSTGTGNADTQYF.

The rearrangement uses TRBV19 and TRBJ1-1; TRBD1 aligns across 8 bases. CDR1 is LNHDA, CDR2 SQIVND, per germline (reference sequence). With 4 bases clipped from V and 4 bases from J, the junction kept 5 bases outside the gene matches. The CDR3 consists of 14 residues. The CDR3 spells CASSTGQGSTEAFF. CDR3 sequence (DNA): TGTGCCAGTAGTACCGGACAGGGCTCCACTGAAGCTTTCTTT.

The J gene is TRBJ1-2, the V gene TRBV7-2; D is perhaps TRBD1 (6 bases). Trimming stripped 1 base from V and 2 bases from J, with 8 bases between. Germline CDR1 is SGHTA and CDR2 is FQGNSA. The CDR3 has 14 amino acids. CDR3 amino acids: CASSLGTANYGYTF. Written as DNA, the CDR3 is TGTGCCAGCAGCTTAGGGACAGCAAACTATGGCTACACCTTC.

The rearrangement joins TRBV7-9 to TRBJ2-5, with D possibly TRBD2 on 6 matching bases. V shed 5 bases and J shed 2 bases, with 12 bases lying between them. This CDR3 has 14 amino acids. CDR1 and CDR2 from the germline V gene are SEHNR and FQNEAQ (reference sequence). The CDR3 DNA reads as TGTGCCAGCAGCGGAGGGGCATTGCAAGAGACCCAGTACTTC. This gives the protein CASSGGALQETQYF.

The CDR3 region has the DNA TGTGCCAGCAGCTTGGGAGTGAACACTGAAGCTTTCTTT. As protein: CASSLGVNTEAFF. The chain uses TRBV5-4 and TRBJ1-1; the D is unclear. CDR3 length: 13 residues. From germline, CDR1 is SGHNT and CDR2 YYREEE (reference sequence). Between the trimmed V and J ends, which lost 0 bases and 0 bases, there was a span of 3 bases.

The chain recombines TRBV18 with TRBJ2-7, with D uncertain. V gave up 0 bases and J gave up 6 bases, with 6 bases separating them. CDR3 length: 12 amino acids. The germline V gene has CDR1 KGHSH and CDR2 LQKENI. CDR3 amino acids: CASSPPAAEQYF. CDR3 in DNA: TGTGCCAGCTCACCACCAGCCGCCGAGCAGTACTTC.